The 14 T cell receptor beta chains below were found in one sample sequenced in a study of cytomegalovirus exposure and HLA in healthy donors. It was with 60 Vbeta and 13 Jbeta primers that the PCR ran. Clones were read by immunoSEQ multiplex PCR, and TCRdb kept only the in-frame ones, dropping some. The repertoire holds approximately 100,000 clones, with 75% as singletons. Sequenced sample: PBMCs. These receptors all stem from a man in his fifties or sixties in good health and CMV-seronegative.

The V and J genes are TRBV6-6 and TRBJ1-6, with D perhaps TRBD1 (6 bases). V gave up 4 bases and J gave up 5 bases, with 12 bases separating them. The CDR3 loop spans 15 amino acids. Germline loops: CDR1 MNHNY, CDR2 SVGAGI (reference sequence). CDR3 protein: CASSLGGADNSPLHF. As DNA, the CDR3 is TGTGCCAGCAGTTTAGGGGGGGCGGATAATTCACCCCTCCACTTT.

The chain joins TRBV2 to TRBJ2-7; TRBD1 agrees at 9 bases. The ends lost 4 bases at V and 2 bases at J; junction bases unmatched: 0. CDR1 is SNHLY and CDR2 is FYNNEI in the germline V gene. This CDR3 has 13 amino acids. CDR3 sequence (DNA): TGTGCCAGCAGTGGGGACAGGGCCTACGAGCAGTACTTC. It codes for CASSGDRAYEQYF.

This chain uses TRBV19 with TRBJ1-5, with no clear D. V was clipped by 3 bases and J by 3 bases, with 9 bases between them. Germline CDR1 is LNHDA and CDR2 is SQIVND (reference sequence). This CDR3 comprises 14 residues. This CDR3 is CASSMIRYNQPQHF. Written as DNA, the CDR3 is TGTGCCAGTAGTATGATCCGGTACAATCAGCCCCAGCATTTT.

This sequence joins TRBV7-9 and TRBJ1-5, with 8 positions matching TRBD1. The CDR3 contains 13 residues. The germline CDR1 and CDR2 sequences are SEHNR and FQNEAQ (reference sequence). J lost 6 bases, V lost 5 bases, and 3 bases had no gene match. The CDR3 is CASSPTGGQPQHF. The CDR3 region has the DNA TGTGCCAGCAGCCCAACAGGGGGTCAGCCCCAGCATTTT. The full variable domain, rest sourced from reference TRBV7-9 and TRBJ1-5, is DTGVSQNPRHKITKRGQNVTFRCDPISEHNRLYWYRQTLGQGPEFLTYFQNEAQLEKSRLLSDRFSAERPKGSFSTLEIQRTEQGDSAMYLCASSPTGGQPQHFGDGTRLSIL.

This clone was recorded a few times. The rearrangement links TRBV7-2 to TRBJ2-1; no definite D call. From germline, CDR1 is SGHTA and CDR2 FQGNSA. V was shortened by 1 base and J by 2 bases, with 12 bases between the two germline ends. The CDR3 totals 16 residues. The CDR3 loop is CASSLESRSPYNEQFF. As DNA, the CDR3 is TGTGCCAGCAGCTTAGAGTCGCGGAGCCCCTACAATGAGCAGTTCTTC. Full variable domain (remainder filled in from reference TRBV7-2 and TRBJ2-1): GAGVSQSPSNKVTEKGKDVELRCDPISGHTALYWYRQSLGQGLEFLIYFQGNSAPDKSGLPSDRFSAERTGGSVSTLTIQRTQQEDSAVYLCASSLESRSPYNEQFFGPGTRLTVL.

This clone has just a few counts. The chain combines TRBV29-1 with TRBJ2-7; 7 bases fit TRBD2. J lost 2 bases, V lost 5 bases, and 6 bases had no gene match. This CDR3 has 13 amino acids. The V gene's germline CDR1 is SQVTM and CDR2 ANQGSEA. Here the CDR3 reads CSVQLSGTYEQYF. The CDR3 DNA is TGCAGCGTTCAATTAAGCGGGACCTACGAGCAGTACTTC.

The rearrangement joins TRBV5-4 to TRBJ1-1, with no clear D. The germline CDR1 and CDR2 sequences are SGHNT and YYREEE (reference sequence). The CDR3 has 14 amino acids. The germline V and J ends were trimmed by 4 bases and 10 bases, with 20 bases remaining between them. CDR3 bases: TGTGCCAGCAGCAACGGTTTGACGCCTACGGGAGCTTTCTTT. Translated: CASSNGLTPTGAFF.

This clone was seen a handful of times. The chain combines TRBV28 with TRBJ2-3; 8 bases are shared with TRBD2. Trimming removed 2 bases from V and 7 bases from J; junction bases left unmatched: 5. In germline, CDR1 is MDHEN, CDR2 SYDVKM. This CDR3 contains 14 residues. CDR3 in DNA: TGTGCCAGCAGTTTAACGGGGGGGCCGAATACGCAGTATTTT. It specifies CASSLTGGPNTQYF. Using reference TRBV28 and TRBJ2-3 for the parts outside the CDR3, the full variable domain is DVKVTQSSRYLVKRTGEKVFLECVQDMDHENMFWYRQDPGLGLRLIYFSYDVKMKEKGDIPEGYSVSREKKERFSLILESASTNQTSMYLCASSLTGGPNTQYFGPGTRLTVL.

CDR3 protein: CSVAGDTIYF. For the CDR3, the DNA is TGCAGCGTTGCGGGGGACACCATATATTTT. This chain uses TRBV29-1 with TRBJ1-3; weak D call: TRBD1 (5 bases). Germline CDR1 reads SQVTM; CDR2 reads ANQGSEA. V was cut by 4 bases and J by 8 bases, with 6 bases left in between. The CDR3 length is 10 residues.

As DNA, the CDR3 is TGTGCCAGCACCCTACCCCCGGGAGGAGAGACCCAGTACTTC. This gives the protein CASTLPPGGETQYF. V gene TRBV7-2 combines with J gene TRBJ2-5; 7 bases map to TRBD2. J gave up 4 bases and V 7 bases, and 9 bases lay outside the gene matches. The germline V gene has CDR1 SGHTA and CDR2 FQGNSA. The CDR3 totals 14 residues.

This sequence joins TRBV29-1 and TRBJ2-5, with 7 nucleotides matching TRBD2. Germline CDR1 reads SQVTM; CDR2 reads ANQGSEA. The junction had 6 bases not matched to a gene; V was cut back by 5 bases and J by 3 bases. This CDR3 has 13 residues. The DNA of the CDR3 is TGCAGCGTTCCCACTGGGGGGGAAGAGACCCAGTACTTC. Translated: CSVPTGGEETQYF.

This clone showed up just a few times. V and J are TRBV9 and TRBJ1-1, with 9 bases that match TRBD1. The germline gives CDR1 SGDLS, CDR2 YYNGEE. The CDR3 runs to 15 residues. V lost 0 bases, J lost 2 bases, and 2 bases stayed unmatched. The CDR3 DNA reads TGTGCCAGCAGCGTAGTGGGACAGGGAAACACTGAAGCTTTCTTT. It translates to CASSVVGQGNTEAFF.

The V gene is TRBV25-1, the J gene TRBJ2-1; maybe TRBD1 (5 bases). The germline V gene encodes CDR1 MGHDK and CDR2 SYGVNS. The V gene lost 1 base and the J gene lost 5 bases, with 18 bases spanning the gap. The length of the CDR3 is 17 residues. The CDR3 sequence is CASSEFGAGRRDNEQFF. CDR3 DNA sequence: TGTGCCAGCAGTGAATTTGGAGCAGGGCGAAGAGACAATGAGCAGTTCTTC.

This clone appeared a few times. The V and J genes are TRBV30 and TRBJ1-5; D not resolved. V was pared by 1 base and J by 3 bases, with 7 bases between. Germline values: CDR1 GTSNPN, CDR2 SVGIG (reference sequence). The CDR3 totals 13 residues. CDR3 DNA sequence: TGTGCCTGGAGTGGGGAGAACAATCAGCCCCAGCATTTT. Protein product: CAWSGENNQPQHF.